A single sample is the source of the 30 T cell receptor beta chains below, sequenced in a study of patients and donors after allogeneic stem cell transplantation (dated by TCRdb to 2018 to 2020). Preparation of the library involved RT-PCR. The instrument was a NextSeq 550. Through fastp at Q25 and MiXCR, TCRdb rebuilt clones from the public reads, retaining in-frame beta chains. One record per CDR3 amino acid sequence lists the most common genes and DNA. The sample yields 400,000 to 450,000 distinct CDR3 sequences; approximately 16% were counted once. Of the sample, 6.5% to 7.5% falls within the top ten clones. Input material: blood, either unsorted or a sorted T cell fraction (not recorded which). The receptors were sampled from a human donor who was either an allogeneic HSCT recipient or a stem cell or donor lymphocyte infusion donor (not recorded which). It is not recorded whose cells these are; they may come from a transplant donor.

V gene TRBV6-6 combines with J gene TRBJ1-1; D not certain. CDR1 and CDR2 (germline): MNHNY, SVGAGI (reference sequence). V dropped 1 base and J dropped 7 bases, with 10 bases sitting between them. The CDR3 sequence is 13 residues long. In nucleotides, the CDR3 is TGTGCCAGCAGTTACTTAAGGAACCTTGAAGCTTTCTTT. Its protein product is CASSYLRNLEAFF.

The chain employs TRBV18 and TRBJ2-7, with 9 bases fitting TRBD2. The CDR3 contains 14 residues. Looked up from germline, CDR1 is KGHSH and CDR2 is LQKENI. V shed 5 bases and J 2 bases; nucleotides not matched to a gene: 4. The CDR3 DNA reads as TGTGCCAGCTCAATAGCGGGAGAGACCTACGAGCAGTACTTC. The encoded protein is CASSIAGETYEQYF.

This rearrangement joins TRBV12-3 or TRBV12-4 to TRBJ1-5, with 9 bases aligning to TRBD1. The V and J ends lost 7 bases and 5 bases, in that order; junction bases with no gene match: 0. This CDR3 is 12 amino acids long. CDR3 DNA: TGTGCCAGCAACAGGGGGCATCAGCCCCAGCATTTT. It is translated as CASNRGHQPQHF.

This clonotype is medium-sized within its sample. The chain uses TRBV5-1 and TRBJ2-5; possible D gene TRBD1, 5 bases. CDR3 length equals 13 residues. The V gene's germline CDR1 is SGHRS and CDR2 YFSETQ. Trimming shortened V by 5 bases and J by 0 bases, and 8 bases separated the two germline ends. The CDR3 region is CASRPGNQETQYF. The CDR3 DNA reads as TGCGCCAGCAGACCAGGGAACCAAGAGACCCAGTACTTC.

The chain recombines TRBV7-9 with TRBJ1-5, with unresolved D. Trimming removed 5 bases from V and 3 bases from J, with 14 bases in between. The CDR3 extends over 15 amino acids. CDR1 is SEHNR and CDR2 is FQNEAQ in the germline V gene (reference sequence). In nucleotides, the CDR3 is TGTGCCAGCAGCGTTAATTCGGGCCCCAATCAGCCCCAGCATTTT. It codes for CASSVNSGPNQPQHF.

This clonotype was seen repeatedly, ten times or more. Here the CDR3 reads CASSFQGGETQYF. The CDR3 DNA follows: TGTGCCAGCAGCTTCCAGGGTGGCGAGACCCAGTACTTC. The chain has TRBV7-9 and TRBJ2-5; maybe TRBD1 (5 bases). V gave up 3 bases and J gave up 5 bases, with 10 bases separating them. The CDR3 extends over 13 amino acids. The germline CDR1 and CDR2 sequences are SEHNR and FQNEAQ (reference sequence).

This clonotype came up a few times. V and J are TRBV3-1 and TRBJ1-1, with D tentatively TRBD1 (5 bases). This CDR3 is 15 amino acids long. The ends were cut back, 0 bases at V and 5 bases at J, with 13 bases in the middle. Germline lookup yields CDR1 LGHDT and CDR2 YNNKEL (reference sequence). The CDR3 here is CASSQDRRKGTEAFF. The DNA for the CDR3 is TGTGCCAGCAGCCAAGATCGAAGGAAGGGGACTGAAGCTTTCTTT.

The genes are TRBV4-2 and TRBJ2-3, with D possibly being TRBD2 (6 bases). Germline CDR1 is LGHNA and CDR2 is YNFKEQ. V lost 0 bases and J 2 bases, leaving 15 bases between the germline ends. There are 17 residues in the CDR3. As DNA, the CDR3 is TGTGCCAGCAGCCAAGATTGGGGACGGGGGATCACAGATACGCAGTATTTT. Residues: CASSQDWGRGITDTQYF.

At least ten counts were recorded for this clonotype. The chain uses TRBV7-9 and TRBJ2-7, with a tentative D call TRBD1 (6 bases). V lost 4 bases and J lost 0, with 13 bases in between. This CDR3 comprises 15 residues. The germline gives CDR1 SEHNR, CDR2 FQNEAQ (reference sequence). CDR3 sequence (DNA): TGTGCCAGCAGCTACGACAGGATACCCTCCTACGAGCAGTACTTC. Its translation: CASSYDRIPSYEQYF.

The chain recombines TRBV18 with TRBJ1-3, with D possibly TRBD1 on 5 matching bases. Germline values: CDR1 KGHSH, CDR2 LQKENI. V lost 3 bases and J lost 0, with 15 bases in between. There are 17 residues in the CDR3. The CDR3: CASSPPGLPNSGNTIYF. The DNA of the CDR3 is TGTGCCAGCTCACCTCCGGGACTCCCTAACTCTGGAAACACCATATATTTT.

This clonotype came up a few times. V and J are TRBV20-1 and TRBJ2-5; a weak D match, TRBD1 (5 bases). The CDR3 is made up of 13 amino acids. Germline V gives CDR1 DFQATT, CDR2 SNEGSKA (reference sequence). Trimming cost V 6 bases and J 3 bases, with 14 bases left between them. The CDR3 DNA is TGCAGTGCCACCCAAGGGGCGGAAGAGACCCAGTACTTC. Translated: CSATQGAEETQYF.

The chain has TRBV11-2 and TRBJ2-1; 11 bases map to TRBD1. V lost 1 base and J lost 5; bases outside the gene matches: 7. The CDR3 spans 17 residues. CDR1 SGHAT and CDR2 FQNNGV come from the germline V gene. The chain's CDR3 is CASSLAAGTGGDNEQFF. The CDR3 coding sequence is TGTGCCAGCAGCTTAGCCGCCGGGACAGGGGGTGACAATGAGCAGTTCTTC. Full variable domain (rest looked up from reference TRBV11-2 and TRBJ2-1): EAGVAQSPRYKIIEKRQSVAFWCNPISGHATLYWYQQILGQGPKLLIQFQNNGVVDDSQLPKDRFSAERLKGVDSTLKIQPAKLEDSAVYLCASSLAAGTGGDNEQFFGPGTRLTVL.

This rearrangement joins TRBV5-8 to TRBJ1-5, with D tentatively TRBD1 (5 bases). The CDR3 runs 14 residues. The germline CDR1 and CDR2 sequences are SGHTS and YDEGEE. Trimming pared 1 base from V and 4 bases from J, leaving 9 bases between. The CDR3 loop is CASSLRGVNQPQHF. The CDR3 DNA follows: TGTGCCAGCAGCTTGAGAGGGGTTAATCAGCCCCAGCATTTT.

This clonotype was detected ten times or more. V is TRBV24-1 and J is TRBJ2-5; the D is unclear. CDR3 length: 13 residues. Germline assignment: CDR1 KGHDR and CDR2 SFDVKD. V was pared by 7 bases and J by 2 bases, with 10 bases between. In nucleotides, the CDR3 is TGTGCCACCAGGGCCCGTAATCAAGAGACCCAGTACTTC. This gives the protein CATRARNQETQYF.

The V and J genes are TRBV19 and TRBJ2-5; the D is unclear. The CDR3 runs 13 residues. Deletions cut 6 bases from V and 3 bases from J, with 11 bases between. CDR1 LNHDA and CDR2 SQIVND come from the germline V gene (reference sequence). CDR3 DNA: TGTGCCAGTAGCACGGATTTGAAAGAGACCCAGTACTTC. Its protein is CASSTDLKETQYF.

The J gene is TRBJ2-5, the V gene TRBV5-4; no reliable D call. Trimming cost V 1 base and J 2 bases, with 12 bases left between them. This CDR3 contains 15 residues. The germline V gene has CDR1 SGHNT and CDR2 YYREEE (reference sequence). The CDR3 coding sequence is TGTGCCAGCAGCTTGATCGGTCGAACACAAGAGACCCAGTACTTC. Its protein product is CASSLIGRTQETQYF.

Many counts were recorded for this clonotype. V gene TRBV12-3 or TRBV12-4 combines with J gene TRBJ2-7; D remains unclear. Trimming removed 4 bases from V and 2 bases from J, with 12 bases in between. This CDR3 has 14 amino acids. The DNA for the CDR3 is TGTGCCAGCAGTTCCCCCAAGCTTCCCTACGAGCAGTACTTC. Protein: CASSSPKLPYEQYF.

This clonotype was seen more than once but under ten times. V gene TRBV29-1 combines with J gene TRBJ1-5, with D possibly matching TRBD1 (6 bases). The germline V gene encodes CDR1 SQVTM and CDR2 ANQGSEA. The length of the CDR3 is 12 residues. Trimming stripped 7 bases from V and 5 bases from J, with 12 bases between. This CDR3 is CSGLTGHQPQHF. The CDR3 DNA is TGCAGCGGCCTAACAGGGCATCAGCCCCAGCATTTT. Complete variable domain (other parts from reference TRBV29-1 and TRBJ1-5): SAVISQKPSRDICQRGTSLTIQCQVDSQVTMMFWYRQQPGQSLTLIATANQGSEATYESGFVIDKFPISRPNLTFSTLTVSNMSPEDSSIYLCSGLTGHQPQHFGDGTRLSIL.

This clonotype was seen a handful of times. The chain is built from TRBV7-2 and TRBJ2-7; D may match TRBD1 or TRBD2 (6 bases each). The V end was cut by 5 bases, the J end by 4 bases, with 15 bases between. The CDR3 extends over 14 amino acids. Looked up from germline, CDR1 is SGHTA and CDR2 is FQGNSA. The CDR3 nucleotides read TGTGCCAGCAGCGTCGGGGGCATCTTGTACGAGCAGTACTTC. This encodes CASSVGGILYEQYF. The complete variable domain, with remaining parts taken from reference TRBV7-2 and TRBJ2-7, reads GAGVSQSPSNKVTEKGKDVELRCDPISGHTALYWYRQSLGQGLEFLIYFQGNSAPDKSGLPSDRFSAERTGGSVSTLTIQRTQQEDSAVYLCASSVGGILYEQYFGPGTRLTVT.

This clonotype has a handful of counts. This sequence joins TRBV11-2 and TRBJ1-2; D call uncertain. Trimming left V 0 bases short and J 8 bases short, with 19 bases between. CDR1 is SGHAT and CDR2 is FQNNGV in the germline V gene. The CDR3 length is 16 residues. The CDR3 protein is CASSLDHSRPPGGYTF. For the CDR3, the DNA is TGTGCCAGCAGCTTAGATCACAGCAGACCCCCCGGGGGCTACACCTTC.

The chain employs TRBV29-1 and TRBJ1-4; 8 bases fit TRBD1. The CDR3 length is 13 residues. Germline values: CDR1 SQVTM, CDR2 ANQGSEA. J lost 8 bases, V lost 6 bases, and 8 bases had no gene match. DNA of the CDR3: TGCAGCGTGGGACAGGTGATAGGGGAAAAACTGTTTTTT. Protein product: CSVGQVIGEKLFF.

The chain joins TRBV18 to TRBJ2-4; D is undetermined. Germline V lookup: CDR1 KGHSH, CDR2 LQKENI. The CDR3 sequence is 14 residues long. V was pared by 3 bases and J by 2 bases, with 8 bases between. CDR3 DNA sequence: TGTGCCAGCTCACCTTGGGTCACCAAAAACATTCAGTACTTC. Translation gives CASSPWVTKNIQYF. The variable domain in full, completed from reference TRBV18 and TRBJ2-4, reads NAGVMQNPRHLVRRRGQEARLRCSPMKGHSHVYWYRQLPEEGLKFMVYLQKENIIDESGMPKERFSAEFPKEGPSILRIQQVVRGDSAAYFCASSPWVTKNIQYFGAGTRLSVL.

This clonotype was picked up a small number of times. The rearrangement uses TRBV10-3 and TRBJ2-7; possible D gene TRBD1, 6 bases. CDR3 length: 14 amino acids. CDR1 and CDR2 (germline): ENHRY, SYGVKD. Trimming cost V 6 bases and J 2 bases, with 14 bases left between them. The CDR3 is CAISQETGPYEQYF. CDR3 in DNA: TGTGCCATCAGCCAAGAGACAGGACCCTACGAGCAGTACTTC.

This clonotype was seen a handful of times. For the CDR3, the DNA is TGCGCCAGCAGCCCGGCCGCTCCCAATTACGAGCAGTACTTC. The encoded protein is CASSPAAPNYEQYF. The genes are TRBV5-1 and TRBJ2-7; D is uncertain. The ends were cut back, 4 bases at V and 4 bases at J, with 15 bases in the middle. The CDR3 loop spans 14 amino acids. CDR1 is SGHRS and CDR2 is YFSETQ in the germline V gene.

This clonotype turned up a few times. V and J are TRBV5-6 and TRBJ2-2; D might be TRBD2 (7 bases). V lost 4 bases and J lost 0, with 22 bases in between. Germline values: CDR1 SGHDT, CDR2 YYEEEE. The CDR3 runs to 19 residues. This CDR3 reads CASSPGLLRGAANTGELFF. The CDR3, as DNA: TGTGCCAGCAGCCCCGGCCTTCTACGGGGGGCTGCGAACACCGGGGAGCTGTTTTTT.

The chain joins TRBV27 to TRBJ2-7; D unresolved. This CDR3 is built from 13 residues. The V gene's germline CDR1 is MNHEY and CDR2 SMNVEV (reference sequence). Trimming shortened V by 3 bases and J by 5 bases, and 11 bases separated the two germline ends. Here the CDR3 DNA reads TGTGCCAGCAGTTTGACGGAATTCCACGAGCAGTACTTC. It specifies CASSLTEFHEQYF.

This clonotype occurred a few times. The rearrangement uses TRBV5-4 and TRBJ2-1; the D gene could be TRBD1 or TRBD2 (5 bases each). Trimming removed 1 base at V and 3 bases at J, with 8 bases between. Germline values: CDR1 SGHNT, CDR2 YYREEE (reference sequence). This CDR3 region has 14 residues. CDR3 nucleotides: TGTGCCAGCAGCTTGTGGGGGTACTACAATGAGCAGTTCTTC. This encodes CASSLWGYYNEQFF.

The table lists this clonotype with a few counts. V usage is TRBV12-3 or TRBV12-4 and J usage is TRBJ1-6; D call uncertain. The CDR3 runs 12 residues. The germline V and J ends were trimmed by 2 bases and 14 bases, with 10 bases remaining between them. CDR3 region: CASSLSRQALHF. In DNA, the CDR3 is TGTGCCAGCAGTTTATCACGGCAGGCCCTCCACTTT.

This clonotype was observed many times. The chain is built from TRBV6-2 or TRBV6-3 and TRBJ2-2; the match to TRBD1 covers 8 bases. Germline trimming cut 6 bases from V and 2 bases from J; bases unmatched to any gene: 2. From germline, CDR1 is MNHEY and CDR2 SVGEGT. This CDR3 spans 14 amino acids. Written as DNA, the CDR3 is TGTGCCAGCAGAGGACAGGGCAACACCGGGGAGCTGTTTTTT. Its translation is CASRGQGNTGELFF.

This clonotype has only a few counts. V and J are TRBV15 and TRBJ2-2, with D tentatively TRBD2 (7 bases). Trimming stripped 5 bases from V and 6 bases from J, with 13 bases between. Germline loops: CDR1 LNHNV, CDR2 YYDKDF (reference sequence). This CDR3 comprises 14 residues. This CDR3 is CATSSQGRAGELFF. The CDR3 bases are TGTGCCACCAGCTCCCAGGGGAGGGCCGGGGAGCTGTTTTTT.